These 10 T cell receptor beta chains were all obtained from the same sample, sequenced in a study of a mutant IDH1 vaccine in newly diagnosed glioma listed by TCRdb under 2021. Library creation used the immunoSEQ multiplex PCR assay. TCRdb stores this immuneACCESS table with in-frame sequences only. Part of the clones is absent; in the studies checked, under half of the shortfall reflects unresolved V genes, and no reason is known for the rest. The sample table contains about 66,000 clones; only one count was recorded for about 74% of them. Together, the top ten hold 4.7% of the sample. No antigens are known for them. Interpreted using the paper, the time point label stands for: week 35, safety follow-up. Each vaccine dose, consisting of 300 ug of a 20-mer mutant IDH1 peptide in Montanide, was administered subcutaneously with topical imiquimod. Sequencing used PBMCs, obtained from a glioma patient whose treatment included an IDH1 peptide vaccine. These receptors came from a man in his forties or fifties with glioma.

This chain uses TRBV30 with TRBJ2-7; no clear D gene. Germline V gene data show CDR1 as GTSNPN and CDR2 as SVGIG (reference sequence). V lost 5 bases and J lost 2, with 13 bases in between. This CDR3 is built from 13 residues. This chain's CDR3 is CAWGRRVTYEQYF. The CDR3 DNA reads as TGTGCCTGGGGACGAAGGGTTACCTACGAGCAGTACTTC.

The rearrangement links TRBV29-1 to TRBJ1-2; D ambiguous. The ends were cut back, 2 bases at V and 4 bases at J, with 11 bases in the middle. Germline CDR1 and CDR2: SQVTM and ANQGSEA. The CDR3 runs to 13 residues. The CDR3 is CSVESVFLYGYTF. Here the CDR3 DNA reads TGCAGCGTTGAATCTGTTTTTCTCTATGGCTACACCTTC.

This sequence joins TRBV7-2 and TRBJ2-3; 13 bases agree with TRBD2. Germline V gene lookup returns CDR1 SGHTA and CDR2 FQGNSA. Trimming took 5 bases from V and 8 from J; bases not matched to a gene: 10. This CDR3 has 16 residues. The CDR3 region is CASSPPGLAGSGTQYF. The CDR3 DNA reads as TGTGCCAGCAGCCCGCCGGGACTAGCGGGGTCCGGTACGCAGTATTTT.

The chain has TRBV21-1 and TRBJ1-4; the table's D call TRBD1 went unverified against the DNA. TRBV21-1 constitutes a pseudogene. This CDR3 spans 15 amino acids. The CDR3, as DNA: TGTGCCAGCCGCCCTTTTGGGACACTCCACGAAAAACTGTTTTTT. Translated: CASRPFGTLHEKLFF.

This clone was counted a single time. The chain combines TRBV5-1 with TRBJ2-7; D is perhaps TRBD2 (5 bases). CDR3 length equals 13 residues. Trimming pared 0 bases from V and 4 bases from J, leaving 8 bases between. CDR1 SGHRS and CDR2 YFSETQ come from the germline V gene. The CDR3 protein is CASSLAGKYEQYF. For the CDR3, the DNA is TGCGCCAGCAGCTTGGCGGGGAAGTACGAGCAGTACTTC.

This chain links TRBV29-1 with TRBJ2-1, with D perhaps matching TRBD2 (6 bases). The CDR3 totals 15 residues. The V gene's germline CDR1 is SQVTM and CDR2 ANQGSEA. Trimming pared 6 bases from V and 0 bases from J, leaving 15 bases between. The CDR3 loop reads CSVVGRPSSYNEQFF. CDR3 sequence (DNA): TGCAGCGTCGTGGGGAGGCCGAGCTCCTACAATGAGCAGTTCTTC.

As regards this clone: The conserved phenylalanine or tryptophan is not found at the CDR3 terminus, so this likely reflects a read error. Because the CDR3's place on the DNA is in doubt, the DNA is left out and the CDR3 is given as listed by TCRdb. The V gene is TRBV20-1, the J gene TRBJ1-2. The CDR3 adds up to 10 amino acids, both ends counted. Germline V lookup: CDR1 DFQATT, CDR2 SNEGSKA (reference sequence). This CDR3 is CSAITLGPVI.

The CDR3 loop is CASSPGMNTEAFF. In DNA, the CDR3 is TGTGCCAGCAGTCCTGGCATGAACACTGAAGCTTTCTTT. The rearrangement joins TRBV25-1 to TRBJ1-1; D uncertain. There are 13 residues in the CDR3. The V and J ends lost 5 bases and 0 bases respectively, with 7 bases between them. Germline V CDR1 and CDR2: MGHDK, SYGVNS.

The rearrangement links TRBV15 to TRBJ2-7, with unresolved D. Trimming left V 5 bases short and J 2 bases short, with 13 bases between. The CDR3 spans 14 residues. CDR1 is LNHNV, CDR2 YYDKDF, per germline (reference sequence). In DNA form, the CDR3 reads TGTGCCACCAGCCCTCAGGACGTGGCCTACGAGCAGTACTTC. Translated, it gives CATSPQDVAYEQYF.

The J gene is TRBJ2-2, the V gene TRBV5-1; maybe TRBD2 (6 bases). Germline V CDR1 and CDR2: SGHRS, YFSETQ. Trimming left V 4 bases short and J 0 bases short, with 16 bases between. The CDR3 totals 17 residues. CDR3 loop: CASSLMAGIANTGELFF. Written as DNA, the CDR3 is TGCGCCAGCAGCCTCATGGCGGGGATCGCGAACACCGGGGAGCTGTTTTTT.